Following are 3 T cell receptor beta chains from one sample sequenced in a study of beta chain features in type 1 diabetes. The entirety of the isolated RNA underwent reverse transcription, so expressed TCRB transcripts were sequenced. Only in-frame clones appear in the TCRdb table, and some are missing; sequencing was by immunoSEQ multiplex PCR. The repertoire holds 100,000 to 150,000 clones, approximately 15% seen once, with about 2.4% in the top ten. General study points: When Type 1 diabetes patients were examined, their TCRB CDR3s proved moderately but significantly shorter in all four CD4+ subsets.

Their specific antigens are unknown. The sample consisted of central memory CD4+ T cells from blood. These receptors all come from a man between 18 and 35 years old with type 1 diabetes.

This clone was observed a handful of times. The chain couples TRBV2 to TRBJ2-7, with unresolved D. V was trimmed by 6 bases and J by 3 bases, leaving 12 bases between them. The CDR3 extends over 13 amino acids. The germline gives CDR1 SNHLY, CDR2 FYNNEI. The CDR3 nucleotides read TGTGCCAGCAGGCCACCAGAGCGCTACGAGCAGTACTTC. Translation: CASRPPERYEQYF.

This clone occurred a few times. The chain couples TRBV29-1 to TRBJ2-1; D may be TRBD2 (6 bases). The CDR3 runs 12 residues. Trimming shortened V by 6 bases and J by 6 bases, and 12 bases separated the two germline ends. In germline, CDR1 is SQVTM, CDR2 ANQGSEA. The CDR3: CSVRTILNEQFF. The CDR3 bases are TGCAGCGTCCGGACTATTCTCAATGAGCAGTTCTTC.

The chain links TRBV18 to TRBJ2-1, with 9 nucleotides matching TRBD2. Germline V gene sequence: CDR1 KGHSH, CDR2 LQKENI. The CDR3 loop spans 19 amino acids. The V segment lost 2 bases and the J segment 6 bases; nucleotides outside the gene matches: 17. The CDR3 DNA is TGTGCCAGCTCACCAAGCTTAGTTGGGGCGGGGACTAGCCTCAATGAGCAGTTCTTC. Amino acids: CASSPSLVGAGTSLNEQFF. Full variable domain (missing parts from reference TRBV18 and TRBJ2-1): NAGVMQNPRHLVRRRGQEARLRCSPMKGHSHVYWYRQLPEEGLKFMVYLQKENIIDESGMPKERFSAEFPKEGPSILRIQQVVRGDSAAYFCASSPSLVGAGTSLNEQFFGPGTRLTVL.